This TCR beta chain was identified during a study of blood T cell repertoires in COVID-19. About the study: Samples of COVID-19 (acute and convalescent) were obtained from the United States, Italy and Spain.

Participants' reported clinical history set cohort assignment. Trimming removed 7 bases from V and 7 bases from J, with 16 bases in between. Germline V gene data show CDR1 as LNHDA and CDR2 as SQIVND (reference sequence). The CDR3 consists of 13 residues. Profiling relied on immunoSEQ multiplex PCR, and the TCRdb table lists in-frame clones only, not all of them. The sample lists 200,000 to 250,000 clones, about 87% occurring once. The sequence derives from a woman between 25 and 40 years old who had recovered from COVID-19. Sequenced material: PBMCs or T cells enriched from blood (not recorded which). The chain recombines TRBV19 with TRBJ1-1; D not certain. The CDR3 coding sequence is TGTGCCAGTACCGACGGTAGCCCCATTGAAGCTTTCTTT. This sequence encodes CASTDGSPIEAFF.